This T cell receptor (beta chain) derives from a study of blood T cells in healthy people across ages. General study points: Diversity figures based on one million T cells were deemed too low.

A sample-barcoded 5' primer and a J-beta primer mix were used in a second PCR of roughly 6 to 11 cycles. From the 5' RACE reads, TCRdb called clonotypes with MiXCR, one entry per CDR3 protein. Here the sample spans roughly 680,000 distinct CDR3 sequences, approximately 52% being singletons. Peripheral blood from each donor was collected in a volume of 9.5 to 10 milliliters. This clonotype was counted at least ten times. The target antigen is unknown. The length of the CDR3 is 13 residues. Trimming took 5 bases from V and 5 from J; bases not matched to a gene: 6. CDR1 and CDR2 from the germline V gene are DFQATT and SNEGSKA (reference sequence).

The chain couples TRBV20-1 to TRBJ2-1, with 7 bases lining up with TRBD1. The sequenced material came from blood. The clonotype was recovered from a woman of 80 years or more in good health. The CDR3 DNA is TGCAGTGCTGAGGACAGGAGGAACAATGAGCAGTTCTTC. Translating it yields CSAEDRRNNEQFF.